The 21 T cell receptor beta chains given below trace back to one sample, sequenced in a study of cytomegalovirus exposure and HLA in healthy donors (dated by TCRdb to the late 2010s). Library method: the immunoSEQ multiplex PCR assay. For the multiplex PCR, a mixture combining 60 forward primers for TCR Vbeta segments and 13 reverse primers for TCR Jbeta segments was used. The source is immuneACCESS, and TCRdb retained only in-frame sequences with V and J called. Part of the clones is not carried over; for the studies checked, unresolved V genes explain less than half of this, and the remainder is unexplained. The sample includes roughly 150,000 clones, with 64% observed a single time. The top ten constitute about 3% of the sample. Sequenced: PBMCs. The receptor set was obtained from a woman in her 30s in good health and CMV-seropositive.

V gene TRBV10-1 combines with J gene TRBJ2-1; D gene uncertain. Germline values: CDR1 WNHNN, CDR2 SYGVQD (reference sequence). The CDR3 extends over 12 amino acids. V was cut by 0 bases and J by 7 bases, with 4 bases left in between. This chain's CDR3 is CASSESGNEQFF. The CDR3 nucleotides are TGCGCCAGCAGTGAGTCCGGGAATGAGCAGTTCTTC.

The V and J genes are TRBV6-4 and TRBJ2-5; perhaps TRBD1 as D (5 bases). The CDR3 contains 18 residues. The germline V gene encodes CDR1 MRHNA and CDR2 SNTAGT. The V end was cut by 11 bases, the J end by 4 bases, with 32 bases between. This chain's CDR3 is CAFLSDSQETQYLETQYF. In nucleotides, the CDR3 is TGTGCCTTTCTATCCGACAGTCAAGAGACCCAGTACTTAGAGACCCAGTACTTC.

This rearrangement joins TRBV28 to TRBJ1-2; D is unresolved. CDR1 and CDR2 (germline): MDHEN, SYDVKM. The CDR3 contains 14 residues. Trimming took 3 bases from V and 2 from J, leaving 10 bases between them. For the CDR3, the DNA is TGTGCCAGCAGTTTGGCTTCGAGGAACTATGGCTACACCTTC. It codes for CASSLASRNYGYTF.

V usage is TRBV5-4 and J usage is TRBJ2-1; D gene unclear. CDR3 length equals 18 residues. V dropped 0 bases and J dropped 1 base, with 17 bases sitting between them. Germline CDR1 SGHNT, CDR2 YYREEE (reference sequence). DNA for the CDR3: TGTGCCAGCAGCTTGGCCTTCGGGTCCACGGTTTCCTACAATGAGCAGTTCTTC. Amino acids: CASSLAFGSTVSYNEQFF.

The chain employs TRBV2 and TRBJ1-5; D is undetermined. The CDR3 has 14 amino acids. Germline V CDR1 and CDR2: SNHLY, FYNNEI. With 2 bases removed from V and 3 bases from J, the gap between germline ends came to 8 bases. The CDR3 is CASSERLNNQPQHF. In DNA form, the CDR3 reads TGTGCCAGCAGTGAAAGACTAAACAATCAGCCCCAGCATTTT.

This sequence joins TRBV6-4 and TRBJ2-2, with 9 bases identical to TRBD2. The V gene end was trimmed by 3 bases and the J gene end by 2 bases; junction bases not matched to a gene: 1. This CDR3 contains 15 residues. Germline CDR1 and CDR2: MRHNA and SNTAGT. The CDR3 coding sequence is TGTGCCAGCAGTGAGCGGGGGGGCAACACCGGGGAGCTGTTTTTT. Protein: CASSERGGNTGELFF.

This clone has only a few counts. The chain couples TRBV6-5 to TRBJ1-4; 7 bases are a match to TRBD1. The CDR3 covers 15 residues. Germline CDR1 reads MNHEY; CDR2 reads SVGAGI. The V segment lost 9 bases and the J segment 3 bases; nucleotides outside the gene matches: 10. CDR3: CASTFGGGANEKLFF. The CDR3 DNA follows: TGTGCCAGTACATTTGGAGGGGGCGCTAATGAAAAACTGTTTTTT.

The chain has TRBV5-1 and TRBJ2-7, with D perhaps matching TRBD1 (6 bases). Looked up from germline, CDR1 is SGHRS and CDR2 is YFSETQ. The CDR3 is 14 residues long. The V gene lost 0 bases and the J gene lost 4 bases, with 11 bases spanning the gap. The CDR3 sequence is CASSLAYRAYEQYF. The CDR3 DNA sequence: TGCGCCAGCAGCTTGGCCTACAGGGCGTACGAGCAGTACTTC. Complete variable domain (other parts from reference TRBV5-1 and TRBJ2-7): KAGVTQTPRYLIKTRGQQVTLSCSPISGHRSVSWYQQTPGQGLQFLFEYFSETQRNKGNFPGRFSGRQFSNSRSEMNVSTLELGDSALYLCASSLAYRAYEQYFGPGTRLTVT.

This rearrangement joins TRBV5-1 to TRBJ1-2; tentative D call: TRBD1 (5 bases). CDR1 and CDR2 from the germline V gene are SGHRS and YFSETQ. V lost 1 base and J lost 3, with 10 bases in between. The CDR3 runs to 14 residues. CDR3 residues: CASSLTGRDYGYTF. The CDR3 coding sequence is TGCGCCAGCAGCTTGACAGGCCGGGACTATGGCTACACCTTC.

The chain joins TRBV7-8 to TRBJ1-4, with a tentative D call TRBD1 (6 bases). This CDR3 spans 17 amino acids. With 5 bases removed from V and 8 bases from J, the gap between germline ends came to 24 bases. The germline CDR1 and CDR2 sequences are SGHVS and FQNEAQ. CDR3 sequence: CASSPTLLQGLGEKLFF. CDR3 coding DNA: TGTGCCAGCAGCCCTACCCTTCTACAGGGATTGGGCGAAAAACTGTTTTTT. The variable domain in full, with the rest retrieved from reference TRBV7-8 and TRBJ1-4, is GAGVSQSPRYKVAKRGQDVALRCDPISGHVSLFWYQQALGQGPEFLTYFQNEAQLDKSGLPSDRFFAERPEGSVSTLKIQRTQQEDSAVYLCASSPTLLQGLGEKLFFGSGTQLSVL.

The chain joins TRBV27 to TRBJ1-5; the D gene is possibly TRBD1 (6 bases). Per the germline V gene, CDR1 is MNHEY and CDR2 is SMNVEV (reference sequence). The CDR3 covers 14 residues. V lost 5 bases and J 6 bases, leaving 14 bases between the germline ends. The CDR3 coding sequence is TGTGCCAGCAGTCCTTCGGGGGGCGGTCAGCCCCAGCATTTT. Protein product: CASSPSGGGQPQHF.

The chain employs TRBV4-1 and TRBJ2-5, with TRBD2 as a possible D gene (7 bases). Deletions cut 3 bases from V and 4 bases from J, with 15 bases between. Germline CDR1 reads MGHRA; CDR2 reads YSYEKL. This CDR3 has 15 residues. CDR3 sequence: CASSHGGGGSETQYF. DNA for the CDR3: TGCGCCAGCAGCCATGGAGGCGGGGGCTCAGAGACCCAGTACTTC.

The chain couples TRBV12-5 to TRBJ1-1; 9 bases are a match to TRBD1. The junction had 14 bases not matched to a gene; V was cut back by 6 bases and J by 0 bases. The CDR3 is 18 amino acids. Germline lookup yields CDR1 LGHNT and CDR2 FRNRAP. CDR3 in DNA: TGTGCTAGTGGATATACAGGGGGCGACCGAATGATGAACACTGAAGCTTTCTTT. This sequence encodes CASGYTGGDRMMNTEAFF.

This rearrangement joins TRBV5-1 to TRBJ2-1, with D perhaps TRBD2 (6 bases). The V gene's germline CDR1 is SGHRS and CDR2 YFSETQ. CDR3 length: 14 residues. Between the trimmed V and J ends, which lost 4 bases and 6 bases, there was a span of 14 bases. The CDR3 coding sequence is TGCGCCAGCAGCCCTGTAGCCGGGAGCAATGAGCAGTTCTTC. Protein sequence: CASSPVAGSNEQFF. Filled out from reference TRBV5-1 and TRBJ2-1, the complete variable domain reads KAGVTQTPRYLIKTRGQQVTLSCSPISGHRSVSWYQQTPGQGLQFLFEYFSETQRNKGNFPGRFSGRQFSNSRSEMNVSTLELGDSALYLCASSPVAGSNEQFFGPGTRLTVL.

On this clone: Compared with germline, one end of the junction differs, possibly owing to a read error. The chain couples TRBV5-4 to TRBJ2-4, with 8 bases that match TRBD2. The CDR3 covers 16 residues. In germline, CDR1 is SGHNT, CDR2 YYREEE (reference sequence). The CDR3, as DNA: TGTGCCGGCAGCTTGAGTCGGGGGGGTGATGGTCACATTCAGTACTTC. Its protein is CAGSLSRGGDGHIQYF.

This clone has a handful of counts. This chain joins TRBV7-8 and TRBJ2-3; 9 bases agree with TRBD1. V trimming: 4 bases; J trimming: 1 base; junction bases outside the gene matches: 6. The CDR3 covers 16 residues. The germline V gene encodes CDR1 SGHVS and CDR2 FQNEAQ. In nucleotides, the CDR3 is TGTGCCAGCAGCTCACAGGGGGCGGGGGGCACAGATACGCAGTATTTT. This encodes CASSSQGAGGTDTQYF.

This clone occurred a few times. The chain recombines TRBV19 with TRBJ2-3; no reliable D call. V was clipped by 0 bases and J by 3 bases, with 10 bases between them. CDR3 length: 15 residues. CDR1 is LNHDA, CDR2 SQIVND, per germline (reference sequence). The CDR3 protein is CASSIDLRWTDTQYF. DNA for the CDR3: TGTGCCAGTAGTATAGATCTTCGGTGGACAGATACGCAGTATTTT.

This sequence joins TRBV10-3 and TRBJ2-1, with D unresolved. This CDR3 comprises 14 residues. The germline V and J ends were trimmed by 2 bases and 0 bases, with 5 bases remaining between them. Germline V gene lookup returns CDR1 ENHRY and CDR2 SYGVKD. The CDR3 protein is CAISEDSSYNEQFF. CDR3 sequence (DNA): TGTGCCATCAGTGAGGACTCCTCCTACAATGAGCAGTTCTTC.

The chain joins TRBV13 to TRBJ1-2, with TRBD1 matching over 7 bases. Germline CDR1 and CDR2: PRHDT and FYEKMQ (reference sequence). The length of the CDR3 is 13 residues. After removal of 5 bases from V and 2 bases from J, the junction contained 2 bases not matched to a gene. CDR3 sequence reads: CASSLGQNYGYTF. CDR3 nucleotide sequence: TGTGCCAGCAGCCTGGGACAGAACTATGGCTACACCTTC.

The genes are TRBV4-1 and TRBJ1-5; D unresolved. Trimming left V 0 bases short and J 6 bases short, with 9 bases between. The CDR3 runs to 14 residues. CDR1 is MGHRA, CDR2 YSYEKL, per germline. The CDR3 reads CASSQDQNFQPQHF. CDR3 bases: TGCGCCAGCAGCCAAGATCAGAATTTTCAGCCCCAGCATTTT.

The chain recombines TRBV6-5 with TRBJ2-7; no firm D call. CDR1 MNHEY and CDR2 SVGAGI come from the germline V gene. The CDR3 totals 14 residues. Trimming took off 2 bases at V and 1 base at J, with 9 bases between the two ends. CDR3 DNA: TGTGCCAGCAGTTACGGTCCCGGGTCCTACGAGCAGTACTTC. Translation gives CASSYGPGSYEQYF.